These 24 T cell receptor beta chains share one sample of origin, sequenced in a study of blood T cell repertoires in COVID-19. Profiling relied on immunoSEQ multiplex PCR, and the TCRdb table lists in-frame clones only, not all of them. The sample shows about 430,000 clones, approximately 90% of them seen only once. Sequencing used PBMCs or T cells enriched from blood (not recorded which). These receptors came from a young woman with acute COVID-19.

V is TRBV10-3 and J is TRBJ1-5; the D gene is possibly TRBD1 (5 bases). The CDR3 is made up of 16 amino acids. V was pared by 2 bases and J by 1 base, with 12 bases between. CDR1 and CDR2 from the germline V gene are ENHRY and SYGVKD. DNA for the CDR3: TGTGCCATCAGTGAGCTGAGCGGGGCGAGCAATCAGCCCCAGCATTTT. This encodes CAISELSGASNQPQHF.

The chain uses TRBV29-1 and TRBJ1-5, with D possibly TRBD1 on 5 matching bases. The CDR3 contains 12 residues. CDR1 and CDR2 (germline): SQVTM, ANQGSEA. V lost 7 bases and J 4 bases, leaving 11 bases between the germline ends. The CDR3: CSAGTGNQPQHF. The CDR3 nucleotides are TGCAGCGCGGGGACGGGAAATCAGCCCCAGCATTTT.

The DNA for the CDR3 is TGTGCCAGCAGCGATGCAGCGGAACGGTACAATGAGCAGTTCTTC. The encoded protein is CASSDAAERYNEQFF. The rearrangement uses TRBV7-6 and TRBJ2-1; TRBD2 is a possible D gene (5 bases). Germline V gene sequence: CDR1 SGHVS, CDR2 FNYEAQ. Trimming stripped 5 bases from V and 4 bases from J, with 15 bases between. The CDR3 runs 15 residues.

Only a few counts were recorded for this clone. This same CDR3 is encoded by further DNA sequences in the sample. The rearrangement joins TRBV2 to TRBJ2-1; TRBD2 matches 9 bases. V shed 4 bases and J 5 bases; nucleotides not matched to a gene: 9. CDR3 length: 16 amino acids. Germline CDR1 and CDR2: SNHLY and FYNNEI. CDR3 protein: CASSGAETSGNNEQFF. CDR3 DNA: TGTGCCAGCAGTGGGGCGGAGACTAGCGGTAACAATGAGCAGTTCTTC.

The CDR3 sequence: CASSQGDAKGNYGYTF. CDR3 nucleotides: TGTGCCAGCAGCCAAGGGGATGCAAAGGGGAACTATGGCTACACCTTC. This chain links TRBV3-1 (or the pseudogene TRBV3-2) with TRBJ1-2, with a tentative D call TRBD1 (5 bases). This CDR3 region has 16 residues. Germline V gives CDR1 LGHDT, CDR2 YNNKEL (reference sequence). Trimming stripped 1 base from V and 2 bases from J, with 14 bases between.

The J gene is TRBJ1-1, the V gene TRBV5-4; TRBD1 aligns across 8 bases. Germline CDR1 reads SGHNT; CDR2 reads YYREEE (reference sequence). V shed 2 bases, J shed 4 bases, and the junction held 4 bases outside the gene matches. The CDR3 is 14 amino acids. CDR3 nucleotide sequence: TGTGCCAGCAGCTTCAGGGGGCGCAGCACTGAAGCTTTCTTT. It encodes CASSFRGRSTEAFF.

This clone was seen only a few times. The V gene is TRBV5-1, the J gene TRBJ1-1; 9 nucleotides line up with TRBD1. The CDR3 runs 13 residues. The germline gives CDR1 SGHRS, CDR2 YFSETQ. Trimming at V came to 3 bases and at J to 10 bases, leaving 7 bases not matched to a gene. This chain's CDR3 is CASSSPGQGPAFF. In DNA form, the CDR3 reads TGCGCCAGCAGCTCACCGGGACAGGGCCCAGCTTTCTTT.

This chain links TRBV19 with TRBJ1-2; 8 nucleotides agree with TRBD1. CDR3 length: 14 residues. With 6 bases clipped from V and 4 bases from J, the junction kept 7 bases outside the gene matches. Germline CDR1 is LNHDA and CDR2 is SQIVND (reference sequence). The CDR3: CASSPTDRGYGYTF. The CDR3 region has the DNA TGTGCCAGTAGCCCCACCGACAGGGGCTATGGCTACACCTTC.

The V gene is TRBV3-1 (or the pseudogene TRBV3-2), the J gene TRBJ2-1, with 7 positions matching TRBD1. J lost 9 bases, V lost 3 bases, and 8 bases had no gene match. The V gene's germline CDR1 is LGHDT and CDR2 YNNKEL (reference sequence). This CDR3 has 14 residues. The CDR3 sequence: CASSQTQGVSEQFF. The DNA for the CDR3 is TGTGCCAGCAGCCAGACCCAGGGGGTCAGTGAGCAGTTCTTC.

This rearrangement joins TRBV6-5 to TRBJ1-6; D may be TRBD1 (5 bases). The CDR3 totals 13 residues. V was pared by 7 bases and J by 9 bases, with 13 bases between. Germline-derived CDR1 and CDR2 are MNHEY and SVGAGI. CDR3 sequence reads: CASKAGGGSPLHF. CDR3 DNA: TGTGCCAGCAAAGCTGGCGGGGGTTCACCCCTCCACTTT.

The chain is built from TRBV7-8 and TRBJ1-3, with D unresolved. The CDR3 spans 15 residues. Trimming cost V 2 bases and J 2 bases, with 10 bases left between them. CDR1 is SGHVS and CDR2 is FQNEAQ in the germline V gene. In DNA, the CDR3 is TGTGCCAGCAGCTTATCGGAGGGAACTGGAAACACCATATATTTT. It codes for CASSLSEGTGNTIYF. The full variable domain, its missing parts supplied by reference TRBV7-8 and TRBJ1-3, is GAGVSQSPRYKVAKRGQDVALRCDPISGHVSLFWYQQALGQGPEFLTYFQNEAQLDKSGLPSDRFFAERPEGSVSTLKIQRTQQEDSAVYLCASSLSEGTGNTIYFGEGSWLTVV.

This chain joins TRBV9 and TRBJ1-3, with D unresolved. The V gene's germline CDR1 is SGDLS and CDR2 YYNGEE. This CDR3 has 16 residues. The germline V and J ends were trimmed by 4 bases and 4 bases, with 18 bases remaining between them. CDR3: CASSPISQRGGNTIYF. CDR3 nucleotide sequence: TGTGCCAGCAGCCCCATCTCTCAACGCGGGGGAAACACCATATATTTT.

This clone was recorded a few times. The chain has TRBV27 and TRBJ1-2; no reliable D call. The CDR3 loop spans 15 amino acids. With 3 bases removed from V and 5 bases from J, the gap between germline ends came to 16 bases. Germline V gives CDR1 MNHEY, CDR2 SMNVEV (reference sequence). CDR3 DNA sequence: TGTGCCAGCAGTTTGTGGCAGGTATATGGGTATGGCTACACCTTC. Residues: CASSLWQVYGYGYTF.

The CDR3 DNA is TGTGCCAGCAGTTACTCGCCAGACGAGCAGTACTTC. Its protein is CASSYSPDEQYF. The rearrangement joins TRBV6-2 or TRBV6-3 to TRBJ2-7; D is undetermined. There are 12 residues in the CDR3. Germline V gives CDR1 MNHEY, CDR2 SVGEGT. V gave up 0 bases and J gave up 5 bases, with 5 bases separating them.

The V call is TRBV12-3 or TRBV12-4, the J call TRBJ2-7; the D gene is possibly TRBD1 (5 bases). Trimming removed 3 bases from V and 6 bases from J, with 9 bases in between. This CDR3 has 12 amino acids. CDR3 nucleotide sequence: TGTGCCAGCAGTTTTTGGCAGGGCGAGCAGTACTTC. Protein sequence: CASSFWQGEQYF.

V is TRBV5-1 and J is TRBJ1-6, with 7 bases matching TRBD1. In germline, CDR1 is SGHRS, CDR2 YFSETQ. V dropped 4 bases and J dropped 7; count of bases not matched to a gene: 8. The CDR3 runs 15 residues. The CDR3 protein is CASSQSGGTNSPLHF. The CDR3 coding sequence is TGCGCCAGCAGCCAGTCAGGGGGGACCAATTCACCCCTCCACTTT.

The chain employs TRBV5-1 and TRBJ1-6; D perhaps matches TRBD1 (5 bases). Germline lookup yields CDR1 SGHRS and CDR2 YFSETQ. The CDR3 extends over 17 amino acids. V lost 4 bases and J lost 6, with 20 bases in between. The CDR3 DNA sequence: TGCGCCAGCAGCCCTGGACGGGGGGGGGTCGGTAATTCACCCCTCCACTTT. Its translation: CASSPGRGGVGNSPLHF.

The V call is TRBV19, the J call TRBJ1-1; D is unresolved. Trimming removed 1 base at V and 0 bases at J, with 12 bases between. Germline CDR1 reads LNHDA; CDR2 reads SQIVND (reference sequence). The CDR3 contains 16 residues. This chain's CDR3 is CASSIVFRDLNTEAFF. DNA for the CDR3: TGTGCCAGTAGTATAGTCTTTCGGGATTTGAACACTGAAGCTTTCTTT.

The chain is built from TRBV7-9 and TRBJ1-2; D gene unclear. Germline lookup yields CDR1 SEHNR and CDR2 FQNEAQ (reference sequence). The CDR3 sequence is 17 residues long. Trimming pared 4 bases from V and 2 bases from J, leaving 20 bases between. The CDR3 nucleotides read TGTGCCAGCAGCTCGTCCCACTCCCGGACGGGGAACTATGGCTACACCTTC. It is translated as CASSSSHSRTGNYGYTF.

The CDR3 DNA follows: TGTGCCAGCAGTACAAGGGACAGCTCTGGAAACACCATATATTTT. It codes for CASSTRDSSGNTIYF. V is TRBV6-5 and J is TRBJ1-3, with 7 bases fitting TRBD1. The CDR3 has 15 amino acids. Germline CDR1 and CDR2: MNHEY and SVGAGI. Unmatched junction bases numbered 4, after V lost 5 bases and J lost 0 bases.

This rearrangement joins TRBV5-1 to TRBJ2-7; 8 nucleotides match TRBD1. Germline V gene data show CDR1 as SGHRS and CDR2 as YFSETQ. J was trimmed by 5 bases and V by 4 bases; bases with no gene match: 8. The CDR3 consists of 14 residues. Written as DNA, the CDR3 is TGCGCCAGCAGCCTGAGGACAGGGCCCAACGAGCAGTACTTC. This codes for CASSLRTGPNEQYF. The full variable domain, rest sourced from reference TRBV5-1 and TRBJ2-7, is KAGVTQTPRYLIKTRGQQVTLSCSPISGHRSVSWYQQTPGQGLQFLFEYFSETQRNKGNFPGRFSGRQFSNSRSEMNVSTLELGDSALYLCASSLRTGPNEQYFGPGTRLTVT.

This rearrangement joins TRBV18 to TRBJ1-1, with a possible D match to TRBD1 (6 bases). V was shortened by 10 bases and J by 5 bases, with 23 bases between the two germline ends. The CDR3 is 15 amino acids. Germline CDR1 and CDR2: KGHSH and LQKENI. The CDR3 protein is CATTEEGGRGTEAFF. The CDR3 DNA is TGTGCCACCACAGAGGAGGGGGGGCGAGGGACTGAAGCTTTCTTT.

DNA for the CDR3: TGCGCCAGTTGGGACTGGGAGAGCTCTGGAAACACCATATATTTT. Its protein is CASWDWESSGNTIYF. V usage is TRBV5-1 and J usage is TRBJ1-3, with D perhaps TRBD1 (5 bases). The germline CDR1 and CDR2 sequences are SGHRS and YFSETQ. The ends were cut back, 8 bases at V and 0 bases at J, with 15 bases in the middle. The CDR3 runs to 15 residues.

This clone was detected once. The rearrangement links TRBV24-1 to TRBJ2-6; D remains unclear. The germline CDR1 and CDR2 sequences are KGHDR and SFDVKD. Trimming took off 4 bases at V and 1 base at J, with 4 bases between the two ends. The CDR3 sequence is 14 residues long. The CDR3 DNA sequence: TGTGCCACCAGTGAGTCGTCTGGGGCCAACGTCCTGACTTTC. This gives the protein CATSESSGANVLTF.